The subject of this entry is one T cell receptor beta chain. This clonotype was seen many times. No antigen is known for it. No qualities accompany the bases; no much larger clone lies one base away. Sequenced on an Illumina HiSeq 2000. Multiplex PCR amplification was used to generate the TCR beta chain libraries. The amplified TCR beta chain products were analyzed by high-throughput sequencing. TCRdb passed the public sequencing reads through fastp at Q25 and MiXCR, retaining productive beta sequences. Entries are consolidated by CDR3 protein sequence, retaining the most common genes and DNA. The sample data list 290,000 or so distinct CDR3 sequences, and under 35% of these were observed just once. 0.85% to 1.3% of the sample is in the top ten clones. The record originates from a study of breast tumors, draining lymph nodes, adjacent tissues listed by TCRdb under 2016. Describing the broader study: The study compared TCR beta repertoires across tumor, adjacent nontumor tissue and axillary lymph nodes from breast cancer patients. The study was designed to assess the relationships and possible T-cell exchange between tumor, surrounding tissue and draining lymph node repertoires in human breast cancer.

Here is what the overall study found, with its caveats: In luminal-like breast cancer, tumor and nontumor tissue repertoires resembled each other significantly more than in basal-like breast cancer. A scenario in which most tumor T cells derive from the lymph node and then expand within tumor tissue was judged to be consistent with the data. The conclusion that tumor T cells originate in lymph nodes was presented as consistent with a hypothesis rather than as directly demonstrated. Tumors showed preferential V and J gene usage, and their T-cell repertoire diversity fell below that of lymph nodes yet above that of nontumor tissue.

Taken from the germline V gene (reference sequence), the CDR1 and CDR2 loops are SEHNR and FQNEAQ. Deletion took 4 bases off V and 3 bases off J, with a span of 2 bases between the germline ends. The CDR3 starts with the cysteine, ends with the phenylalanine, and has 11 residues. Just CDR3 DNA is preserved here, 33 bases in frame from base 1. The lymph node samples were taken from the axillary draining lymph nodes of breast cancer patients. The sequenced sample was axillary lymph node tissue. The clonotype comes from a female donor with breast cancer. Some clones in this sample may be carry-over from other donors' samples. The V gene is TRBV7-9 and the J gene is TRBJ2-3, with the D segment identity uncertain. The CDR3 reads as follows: CASSWTDTQYF. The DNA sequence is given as TGTGCCAGCAGCTGGACAGATACGCAGTATTTT. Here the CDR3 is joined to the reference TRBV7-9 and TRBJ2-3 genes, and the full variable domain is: DTGVSQNPRHKITKRGQNVTFRCDPISEHNRLYWYRQTLGQGPEFLTYFQNEAQLEKSRLLSDRFSAERPKGSFSTLEIQRTEQGDSAMYLCASSWTDTQYFGPGTRLTVL.